This TCR beta chain appears in the sequencing data of a study of blood T cell repertoires in COVID-19. The V and J ends lost 5 bases and 5 bases respectively, with 17 bases between them. Germline CDR1 and CDR2: SGHAT and FQNNGV. The CDR3 sequence is 15 residues long. Enrollees, about 18 to 89 years old, lived in approximately 25 US areas. As processed by the authors: How many nucleated cells were present was estimated from reference gene primer amplification. Some clones are missing from TCRdb's copy, which holds only in-frame ones; the method was immunoSEQ multiplex PCR. D and trimming come from the DNA, and the V and J calls and clone size come from that table. The data contain roughly 270,000 clones, 75% to 90% of them singletons.

V is TRBV11-2 and J is TRBJ2-3; TRBD2 might be the D (5 bases). Sequenced sample: PBMCs or T cells enriched from blood (not recorded which). The clonotype comes from a woman aged 50 to 60 who had recovered from COVID-19. The CDR3 loop is CASSTLRGSVDTQYF. CDR3 sequence (DNA): TGTGCCAGCAGCACCCTCCGGGGATCGGTAGATACGCAGTATTTT.